This T cell receptor beta chain emerged from a study of blood T cell repertoires in COVID-19. Turning to the study itself: The United States, Italy and Spain provided the acute and convalescent COVID-19 samples. Nucleic acid was either cDNA or gDNA, and it came from T cells, B-cell-depleted T cells, or PBMCs.

The CDR3 totals 12 residues. Germline V gene lookup returns CDR1 LGHDT and CDR2 YNNKEL (reference sequence). Trimming left V 3 bases short and J 7 bases short, with 7 bases between. As processed by the authors: It was from reference gene primer amplification that nucleated cell counts were estimated. TCRdb's copy holds only in-frame clones and misses some; the assay was immunoSEQ multiplex PCR. V and J calls and clone size are given by that table; D and trimming were obtained from the DNA. The table lists about 18,000 clones, around 82% of them singletons, with approximately 15% in the top ten. This rearrangement joins TRBV3-1 (or the pseudogene TRBV3-2) to TRBJ2-1, with D unclear. This TCR was sampled from a man aged 35-49 years with active or convalescent COVID-19. Sequenced sample: peripheral blood. CDR3 residues: CASSHLRNEQFF. CDR3 coding DNA: TGTGCCAGCAGCCACCTCAGGAATGAGCAGTTCTTC.